Sequencing of this TCR beta chain was carried out in a study of cytomegalovirus exposure and HLA in healthy donors (TCRdb year 2017). At the level of the whole study: An earlier analysis of roughly 610 of the donors reported 276 Gb of sequence data and 117 million unique TCR beta sequences obtained from some 170 million T cells. High-throughput TCR immunosequencing, statistical association of individual TCRs with disease status, and machine learning were combined to predict cytomegalovirus infection status. Around 300 gigabases of sequencing data and approximately 85 million unique TCR sequences were included in an early release covering under 650 HLA-typed donors. The aim of the study was to test whether cataloging public T cell receptors could identify signatures of past pathogen exposure. Typing coverage varied by locus: roughly 629-640 donors for A, B, C, DRB1 and DQB1; some 520 for DQA1; some 610 for DPA1; approximately 450 for DPB1. An earlier analysis of roughly 580 of the donors used high-throughput TCR beta sequencing to judge whether each TCR beta V gene segment behaved as functional or pseudogenic. In a later genetic analysis, genome-wide SNP genotypes for about 55% of the roughly 700 donors were used, and that subset was treated as a discovery cohort. Rather than drawing on any new phenotypic data, the later analysis identified candidate immune exposures from TCR beta sequences and the way those sequences occurred across donors. Among the approximately 400 genotyped donors, around 81% belonged to the genetic ancestry cluster associated with self-reported Caucasian donors. Five DR-DQ haplotypes were treated as single units for association and clustering because of strong linkage in the cohort. Alongside the repertoire data, information on donor age, sex, ethnicity and CMV serostatus was compiled. Along with the roughly 710-subject first cohort, a separate validation cohort of over a hundred different subjects was used. Every repertoire in the discovery cohort had been generated on one and the same sequencing platform. Among roughly 400 genotyped donors of the cohort, an average of 235,054 unique TCR beta nucleotide sequences were sequenced per donor, roughly a sixth of them non-productive. To study patterns of TCR occurrence, a later analysis re-analyzed previously published TCR beta repertoires from 550 to 800 donors and added high-resolution HLA genotyping. Using immunosequencing, the study profiled T cell repertoires from 550 to 750 subjects and related those repertoires to cytomegalovirus serostatus. Class I and class II HLA loci were covered by the typing at four-digit resolution. The investigation overall reported the following: A further reported finding was that TCR beta sequences accurately predicted the HLA-A and HLA-B alleles for most subjects in the first cohort. Because HLA typing was missing for some donors at each locus, association tests included only the typed subset. The 87-base-pair reads could not distinguish some IMGT-functional V segments, including TRBV6-2 and TRBV6-3, so those segments were excluded. V-gene and J-gene trimming of TCR beta chains was associated with a missense DCLRE1C variant in a later genetic analysis, and the association was replicated in an independent cohort. Sequencing depth was assumed to be roughly uniform across donors in the presence/absence analyses, though that assumption may not hold. While some public TCRs were present in many individuals, most TCR sequences turned up only very rarely across donors. In a later analysis, most CMV-associated TCR beta chains were found to appear HLA-restricted, with HLA associations seemingly driven largely by CMV exposure. In vitro tests confirmed that a few of the cytomegalovirus-associated TCR beta chains recognize cytomegalovirus antigens. In a later analysis, the rate of TCR association differed among HLA loci, with DRB1 alleles having the most associated TCRs and HLA-C alleles having the fewest. In both the original and validation cohorts, the classifier was reported to diagnose cytomegalovirus status with high specificity and sensitivity. CMV serostatus was the only immune exposure information available for the cohort. A later analysis associated about 18,000 TCR beta sequences with specific HLA alleles at a false discovery rate of 0.05. The cohort was sequenced for TCR beta chains only, and without alpha or paired-chain data the features that could be detected were limited. A later analysis found that HLA-associated TCR beta chains were more clonally expanded and had lower generation probabilities than equally common non-associated chains. In a later analysis, several top co-occurrence clusters were reported to appear linked to parvovirus B19, influenza, CMV and Epstein-Barr virus. A total of around 150 TCR beta chains were listed by the study as associated with cytomegalovirus. Compared with the approximately 700-donor mean, donors in an Asian-associated ancestry cluster had fewer N-insertions in productive TCRs, according to a later genetic analysis. About 17 rarely observed V segments, including chromosome 9 orphons, were excluded from the earlier analysis of several hundred of the donors because counts were too low. The sequencing pipeline was judged likely to have produced a cluster of highly shared sequence variants as a technical artifact. According to the authors, the approach could potentially be generalized to other disease states and immunological phenotypes. Strong co-occurrence of HLA alleles, especially DR and DQ, made assigning TCR associations to individual alleles difficult. Correlated functional status among segregating V segments might be attributable to linkage disequilibrium, but an unknown experimental factor could not be ruled out. In an earlier analysis of some 640 of the donors, most TCR beta V segments were observed in productive rearrangements about 87% or about 30% of the time, broadly matching IMGT annotations.

Reading the germline V gene gives CDR1 SGHDT and CDR2 YYEEEE. V is cut by 7 bases and J by 5 bases, and the space between the germline ends is 25 bases. From its cysteine to its phenylalanine, the CDR3 spans 16 amino acids. The only DNA kept is the CDR3, 48 bases in frame from the first base. Remarks on this clone: The specificity of this receptor is unknown. Base quality data are lacking; no much larger clone is found one base away.

The cohort comprised several hundred healthy bone marrow donors. At the time of sampling, all cohort members were nominally healthy, though unrecorded immune exposures were likely present. The donor tested CMV seronegative and was one of the 352 seronegative cohort members. A peripheral blood sample was provided by each donor, and peripheral blood mononuclear cells were used for TCR beta sequencing. The Qiagen DNeasy Blood Extraction Kit was used to extract genomic DNA from the blood cell samples. Libraries were prepared through the immunoSEQ multiplex PCR assay. For the multiplex PCR, a mixture combining 60 forward primers for TCR Vbeta segments and 13 reverse primers for TCR Jbeta segments was used. Amplification of the CDR3 region of rearranged TCR beta genes was performed with a multiplex PCR assay on genomic DNA. The Illumina HiSeq System was used to sequence the amplified TCR beta libraries as 87-base-pair reads. As for the original processing: A later analysis tallied 75 million to 85 million unique TCR beta chains across the 640 or so repertoires, and some 10 million of those chains were shared by two or more donors. Raw reads were error-corrected and collapsed into unique sequences with a nearest-neighbor algorithm that merged closely related sequences to remove PCR and sequencing errors. To assign V, D and J gene segments, CDR3 sequences were aligned to IMGT reference sequences. Each retained sequence needed at least a six-nucleotide match to both a V gene segment and a J gene segment. Rearrangements were classified as productive when the CDR3 lacked stop codons and remained in frame with V and J, and all other rearrangements were classified as non-productive. CDR3 was defined according to IMGT convention as the region running from the second conserved V-encoded cysteine to the conserved J-encoded phenylalanine. The earlier analysis of 550 to 650 of the donors excluded any sequence lacking an unambiguous match to a single V gene segment. An earlier analysis of 587 of the donors called V segments functional above 56.7% productive rearrangements and segregating when the between-donor standard deviation exceeded 5%. A statistical classification framework was developed to diagnose cytomegalovirus status using the catalog of TCR beta chain sequences. In a later analysis, TCR nucleotide sequences were compared against IMGT/GENE-DB human TR gene sequences so that V and J genes could be assigned. A later analysis assigned CDR3 sequences and most-parsimonious VDJ recombination scenarios with the TCRdist pipeline. A later analysis defined each TCR beta chain by its CDR3 amino acid sequence plus V-gene family, and excluded reads lacking a unique V-gene family. A later analysis removed roughly 590 highly shared, low-generation-probability nucleotide sequences to deal with suspected cross-contamination and a sequencing artifact. In a later analysis, a clonal expansion index for each public chain was calculated from normalized within-repertoire ranks of inferred template counts. Generation probabilities in a later analysis came from a VDJ recombination model fitted to out-of-frame rearrangements, and those results were checked against IGoR. A later analysis scored TCR-TCR, TCR-HLA and TCR-CMV co-occurrence with hypergeometric tests, applying a repertoire-size bias correction to TCR pairs. A later analysis estimated false discovery rates by permuting HLA or CMV assignments 20 times. A later analysis grouped co-occurring TCRs with DBSCAN, adding TCRdist sequence similarity when clustering within HLA-allele-positive subsets. Co-occurrence clustering excluded repertoires with fewer than 30,000 or more than 120,000 public chains, plus five with anomalous nucleotide sharing. TCRdb re-hosts the immuneACCESS table, in-frame sequences only. Its copies lack some clones; in the studies checked, an unresolved V gene accounts for under half of them, and the cause for the rest is not known. For V, J and clone size, that table is used; D and trimming come from the DNA. The sample yields 140,000 to 150,000 clones; 9.4% were counted once. The leading ten clones occupy less than 2% of the sample.

Input material: PBMCs. The chain employs TRBV5-6 and TRBJ2-7; the D gene is possibly TRBD2, with 7 bases matching. The clonotype originates from a male donor in good health and CMV-seronegative. DNA sequence: TGTGCCAGCGCCCAACTGGGGGCAGGGAGGGTTCACGAGCAGTACTTC. Translation gives CASAQLGAGRVHEQYF.